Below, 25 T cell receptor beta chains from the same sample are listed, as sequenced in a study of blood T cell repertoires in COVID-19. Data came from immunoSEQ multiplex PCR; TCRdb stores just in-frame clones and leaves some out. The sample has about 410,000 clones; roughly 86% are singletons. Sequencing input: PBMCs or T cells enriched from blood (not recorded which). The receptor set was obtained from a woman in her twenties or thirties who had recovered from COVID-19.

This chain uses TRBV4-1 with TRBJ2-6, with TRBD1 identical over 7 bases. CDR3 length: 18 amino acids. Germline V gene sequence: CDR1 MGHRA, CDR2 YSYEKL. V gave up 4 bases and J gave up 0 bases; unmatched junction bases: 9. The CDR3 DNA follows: TGCGCCAGCAGCCGCGGAGGACAGGCGAGCTCTGGGGCCAACGTCCTGACTTTC. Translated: CASSRGGQASSGANVLTF.

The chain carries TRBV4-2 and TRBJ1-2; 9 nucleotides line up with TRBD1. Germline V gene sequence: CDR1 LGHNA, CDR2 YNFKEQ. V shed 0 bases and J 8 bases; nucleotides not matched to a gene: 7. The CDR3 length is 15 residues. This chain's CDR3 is CASSQEVQGARGYTF. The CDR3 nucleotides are TGTGCCAGCAGCCAAGAGGTACAGGGGGCGCGGGGCTACACCTTC.

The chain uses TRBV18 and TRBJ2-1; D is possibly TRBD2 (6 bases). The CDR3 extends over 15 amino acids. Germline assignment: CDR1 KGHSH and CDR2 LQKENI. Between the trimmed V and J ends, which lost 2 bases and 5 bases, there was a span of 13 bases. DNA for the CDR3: TGTGCCAGCTCACCAGGGGGGACTTCGAACAATGAGCAGTTCTTC. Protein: CASSPGGTSNNEQFF.

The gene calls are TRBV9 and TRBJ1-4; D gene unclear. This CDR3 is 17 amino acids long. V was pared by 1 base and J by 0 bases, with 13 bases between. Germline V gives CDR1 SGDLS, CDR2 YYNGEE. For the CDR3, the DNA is TGTGCCAGCAGCGTAAATCCGAGACAATCAACTAATGAAAAACTGTTTTTT. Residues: CASSVNPRQSTNEKLFF.

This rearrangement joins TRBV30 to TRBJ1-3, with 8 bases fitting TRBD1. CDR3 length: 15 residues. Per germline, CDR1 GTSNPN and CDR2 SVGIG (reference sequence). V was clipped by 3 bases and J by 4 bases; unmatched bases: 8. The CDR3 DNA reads TGTGCCTGGAGAGGGCAGGGGGCCTGGGGAAACACCATATATTTT. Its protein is CAWRGQGAWGNTIYF.

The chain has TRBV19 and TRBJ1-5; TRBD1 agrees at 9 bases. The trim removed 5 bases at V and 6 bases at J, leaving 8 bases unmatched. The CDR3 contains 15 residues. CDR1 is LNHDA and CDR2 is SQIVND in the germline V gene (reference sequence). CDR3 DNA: TGTGCCAGTAGTCTAGGGACAGGGTATCGTCAGCCCCAGCATTTT. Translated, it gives CASSLGTGYRQPQHF.

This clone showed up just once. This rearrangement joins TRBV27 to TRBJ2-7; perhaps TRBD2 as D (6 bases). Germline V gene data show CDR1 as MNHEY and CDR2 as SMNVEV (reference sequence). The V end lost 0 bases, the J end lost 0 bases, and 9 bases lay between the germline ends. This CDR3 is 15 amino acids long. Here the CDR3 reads CASSLSGGVSYEQYF. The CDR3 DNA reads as TGTGCCAGCAGTTTATCTGGCGGGGTCTCCTACGAGCAGTACTTC.

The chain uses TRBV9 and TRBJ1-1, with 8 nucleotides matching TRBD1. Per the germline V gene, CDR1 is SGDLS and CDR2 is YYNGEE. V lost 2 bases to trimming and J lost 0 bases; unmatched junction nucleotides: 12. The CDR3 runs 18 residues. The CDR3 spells CASSVSPGGTWVNTEAFF. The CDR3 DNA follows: TGTGCCAGCAGCGTTTCTCCAGGGGGCACTTGGGTGAACACTGAAGCTTTCTTT. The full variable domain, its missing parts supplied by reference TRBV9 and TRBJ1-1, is DSGVTQTPKHLITATGQRVTLRCSPRSGDLSVYWYQQSLDQGLQFLIQYYNGEERAKGNILERFSAQQFPDLHSELNLSSLELGDSALYFCASSVSPGGTWVNTEAFFGQGTRLTVV.

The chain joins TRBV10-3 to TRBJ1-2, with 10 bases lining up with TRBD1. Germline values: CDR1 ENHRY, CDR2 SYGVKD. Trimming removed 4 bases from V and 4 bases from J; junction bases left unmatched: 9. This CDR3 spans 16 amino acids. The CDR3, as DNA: TGTGCCATCAGTGGGCAGACAGGGGGCGCGGGCTATGGCTACACCTTC. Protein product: CAISGQTGGAGYGYTF.

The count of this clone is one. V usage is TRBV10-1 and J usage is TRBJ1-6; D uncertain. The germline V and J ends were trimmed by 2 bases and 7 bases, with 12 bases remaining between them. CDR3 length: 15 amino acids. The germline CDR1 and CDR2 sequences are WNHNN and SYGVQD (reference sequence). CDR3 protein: CASSEGPGWNSPLHF. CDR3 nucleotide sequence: TGCGCCAGCAGTGAGGGACCGGGGTGGAATTCACCCCTCCACTTT.

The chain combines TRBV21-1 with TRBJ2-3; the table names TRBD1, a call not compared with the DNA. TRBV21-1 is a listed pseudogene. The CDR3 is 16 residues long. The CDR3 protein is CASSKETGVSTDTQYF. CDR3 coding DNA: TGTGCCAGCAGCAAAGAAACAGGGGTCTCCACAGATACGCAGTATTTT.

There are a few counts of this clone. This chain's CDR3 is CASSYRTGEAFF. The CDR3 region has the DNA TGCGCCAGCAGCTACCGGACAGGGGAAGCTTTCTTT. The genes are TRBV5-1 and TRBJ1-1; TRBD1 aligns across 8 bases. This CDR3 region has 12 residues. V was pared by 3 bases and J by 8 bases, with 3 bases of the junction left unmatched. Germline lookup yields CDR1 SGHRS and CDR2 YFSETQ.

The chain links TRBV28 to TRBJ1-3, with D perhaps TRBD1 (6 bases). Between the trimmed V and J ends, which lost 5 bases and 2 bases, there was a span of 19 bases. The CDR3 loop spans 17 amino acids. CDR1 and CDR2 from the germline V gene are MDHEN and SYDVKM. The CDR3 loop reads CASSPEPPGAPGNTIYF. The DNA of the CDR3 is TGTGCCAGCAGTCCTGAACCCCCAGGGGCCCCTGGAAACACCATATATTTT.

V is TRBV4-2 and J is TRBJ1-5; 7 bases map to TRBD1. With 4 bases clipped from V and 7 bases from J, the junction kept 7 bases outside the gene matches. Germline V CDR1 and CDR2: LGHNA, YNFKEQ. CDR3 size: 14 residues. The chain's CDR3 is CASSPGQSEQPQHF. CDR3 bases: TGTGCCAGCAGCCCGGGACAGTCCGAGCAGCCCCAGCATTTT.

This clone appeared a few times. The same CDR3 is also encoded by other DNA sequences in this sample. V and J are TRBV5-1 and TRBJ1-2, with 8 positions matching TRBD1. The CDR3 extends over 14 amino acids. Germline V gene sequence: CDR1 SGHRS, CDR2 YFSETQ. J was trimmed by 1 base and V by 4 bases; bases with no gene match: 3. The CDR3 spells CASSAGQGNYGYTF. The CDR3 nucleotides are TGCGCCAGCAGCGCAGGACAGGGTAACTATGGCTACACCTTC.

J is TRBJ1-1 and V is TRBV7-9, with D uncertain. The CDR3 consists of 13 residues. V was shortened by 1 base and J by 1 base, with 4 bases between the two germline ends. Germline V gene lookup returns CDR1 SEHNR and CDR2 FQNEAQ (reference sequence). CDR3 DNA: TGTGCCAGCAGCTTAGAAGCGAACACTGAAGCTTTCTTT. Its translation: CASSLEANTEAFF.

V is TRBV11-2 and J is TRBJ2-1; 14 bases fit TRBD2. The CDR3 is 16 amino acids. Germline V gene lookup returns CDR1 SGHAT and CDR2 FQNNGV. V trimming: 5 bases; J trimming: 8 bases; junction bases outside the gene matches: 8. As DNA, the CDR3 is TGTGCCAGCAGCCCCATGACTAGCGGGAGGGCTCATGAGCAGTTCTTC. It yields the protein CASSPMTSGRAHEQFF.

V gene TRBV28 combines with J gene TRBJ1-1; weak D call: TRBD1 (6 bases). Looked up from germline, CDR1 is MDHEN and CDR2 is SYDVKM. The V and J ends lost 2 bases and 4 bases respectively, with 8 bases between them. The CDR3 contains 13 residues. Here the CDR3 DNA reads TGTGCCAGCAGTTTAAAGGGGGTCACTGAAGCTTTCTTT. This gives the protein CASSLKGVTEAFF. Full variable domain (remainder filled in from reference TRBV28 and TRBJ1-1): DVKVTQSSRYLVKRTGEKVFLECVQDMDHENMFWYRQDPGLGLRLIYFSYDVKMKEKGDIPEGYSVSREKKERFSLILESASTNQTSMYLCASSLKGVTEAFFGQGTRLTVV.

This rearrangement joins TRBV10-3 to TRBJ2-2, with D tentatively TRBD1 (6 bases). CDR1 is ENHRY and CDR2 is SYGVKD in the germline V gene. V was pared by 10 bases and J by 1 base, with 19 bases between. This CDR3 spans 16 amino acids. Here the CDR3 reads CATTGSQPMNTGELFF. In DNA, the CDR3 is TGTGCCACGACAGGATCACAACCGATGAACACCGGGGAGCTGTTTTTT.

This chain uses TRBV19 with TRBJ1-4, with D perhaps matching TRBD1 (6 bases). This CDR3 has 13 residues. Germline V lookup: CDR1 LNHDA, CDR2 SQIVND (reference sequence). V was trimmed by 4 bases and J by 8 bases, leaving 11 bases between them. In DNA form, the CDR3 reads TGTGCCAGTAGTACAGGGGTGTCGGAAAAACTGTTTTTT. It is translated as CASSTGVSEKLFF.

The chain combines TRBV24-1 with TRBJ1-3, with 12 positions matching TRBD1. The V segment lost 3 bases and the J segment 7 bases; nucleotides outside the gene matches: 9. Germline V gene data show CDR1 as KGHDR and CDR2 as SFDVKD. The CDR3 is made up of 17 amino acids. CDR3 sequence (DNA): TGTGCCACCAGTGATCCATCTCCGGGACAGGGGGCGAACACCATATATTTT. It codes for CATSDPSPGQGANTIYF.

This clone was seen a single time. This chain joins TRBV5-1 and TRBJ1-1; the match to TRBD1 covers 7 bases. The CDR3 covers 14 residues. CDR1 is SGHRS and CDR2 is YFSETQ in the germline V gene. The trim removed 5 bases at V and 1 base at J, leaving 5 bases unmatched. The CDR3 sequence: CASRWTGPNTEAFF. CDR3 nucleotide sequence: TGCGCCAGCAGATGGACAGGCCCGAACACTGAAGCTTTCTTT. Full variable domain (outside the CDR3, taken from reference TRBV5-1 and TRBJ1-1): KAGVTQTPRYLIKTRGQQVTLSCSPISGHRSVSWYQQTPGQGLQFLFEYFSETQRNKGNFPGRFSGRQFSNSRSEMNVSTLELGDSALYLCASRWTGPNTEAFFGQGTRLTVV.

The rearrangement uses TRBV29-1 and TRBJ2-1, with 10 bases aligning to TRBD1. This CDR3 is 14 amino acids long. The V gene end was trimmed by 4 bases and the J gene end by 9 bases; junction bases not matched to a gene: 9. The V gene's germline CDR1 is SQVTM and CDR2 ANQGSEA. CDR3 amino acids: CSVGQGAPRSEQFF. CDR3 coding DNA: TGCAGCGTTGGACAGGGGGCGCCCCGGAGTGAGCAGTTCTTC.

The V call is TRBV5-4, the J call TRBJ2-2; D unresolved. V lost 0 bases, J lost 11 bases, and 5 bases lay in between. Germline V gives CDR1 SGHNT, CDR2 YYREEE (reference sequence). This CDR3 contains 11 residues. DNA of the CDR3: TGTGCCAGCAGCTTGGGACTCGAGCTGTTTTTT. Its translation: CASSLGLELFF.

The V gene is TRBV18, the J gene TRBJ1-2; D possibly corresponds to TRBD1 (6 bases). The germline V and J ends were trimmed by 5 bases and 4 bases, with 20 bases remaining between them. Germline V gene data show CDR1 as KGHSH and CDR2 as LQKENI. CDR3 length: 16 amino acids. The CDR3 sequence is CASSSIPTGRAYGYTF. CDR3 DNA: TGTGCCAGCTCATCAATCCCTACAGGGAGAGCCTATGGCTACACCTTC.